This T cell receptor (beta chain) was identified in a study of blood T cell repertoires in COVID-19. Overall study context: The United States, Italy and Spain provided the acute and convalescent COVID-19 samples. PBMCs, B-cell-depleted T cells, or T cells were the source of the cDNA or gDNA that made up the material.

Original methodology: Quantification of nucleated cells was approximated via reference gene primer amplification. Using immunoSEQ multiplex PCR, the repertoire was profiled, and TCRdb retains in-frame clones only, with some absent. D and trimming come from the DNA, and the V and J calls and clone size come from that table. Of about 120,000 clones listed, 70% to 90% are singletons. Losses at the gene ends were 0 bases for V and 4 bases for J; bases not matched to a gene: 6. Germline V lookup: CDR1 SGHRS, CDR2 YFSETQ. The CDR3 is made up of 15 amino acids. The V gene is TRBV5-1, the J gene TRBJ1-2, with 7 bases that match TRBD1. The sample consisted of peripheral blood. This receptor was taken from a man in his forties or fifties with acute or convalescent COVID-19. CDR3 nucleotides: TGCGCCAGCAGCTTGGACGGACAGGACAGCTATGGCTACACCTTC. Amino acids: CASSLDGQDSYGYTF.